Each of the 25 T cell receptor beta chains below was sequenced from the same sample in a study of blood T cell repertoires in COVID-19 (dated by TCRdb to about 2020). The library was produced with the immunoSEQ multiplex PCR assay. The table was pulled from immuneACCESS by TCRdb, which kept in-frame rearrangements only. Such tables lose some clones; where checked, under half of the loss comes from unresolved V genes, and the rest has no known cause. This sample comprises some 150,000 clones, approximately 85% of them detected only once. Roughly 2.5% of the sample lies in the top ten. The sample comprised peripheral blood. Receptors originate from a human donor with acute or convalescent COVID-19. The donor label of this sample is uncertain.

This rearrangement joins TRBV9 to TRBJ2-5; D may be TRBD1 (5 bases). Trimming cost V 0 bases and J 2 bases, with 14 bases left between them. The germline V gene has CDR1 SGDLS and CDR2 YYNGEE. This CDR3 is built from 16 residues. The CDR3 sequence is CASSVALGQGQETQYF. The CDR3 DNA reads as TGTGCCAGCAGCGTAGCTCTAGGGCAGGGTCAAGAGACCCAGTACTTC.

In nucleotides, the CDR3 is TGTGCCAGCACCCGAAGCGGGGGGGCCGGGGACGGGGAGCTGTTTTTT. Amino acid sequence: CASTRSGGAGDGELFF. The chain uses TRBV6-6 and TRBJ2-2; 10 bases line up with TRBD2. The trim removed 7 bases at V and 7 bases at J, leaving 12 bases unmatched. The germline V gene encodes CDR1 MNHNY and CDR2 SVGAGI (reference sequence). This CDR3 has 16 residues.

This chain connects TRBV30 to TRBJ1-3; D is unresolved. The V end lost 3 bases, the J end lost 5 bases, and 14 bases lay between the germline ends. The CDR3 extends over 14 amino acids. CDR1 is GTSNPN and CDR2 is SVGIG in the germline V gene (reference sequence). The chain's CDR3 is CAWRAWAPRNTIYF. CDR3 in DNA: TGTGCCTGGAGGGCGTGGGCCCCGCGAAACACCATATATTTT.

The chain has TRBV11-2 and TRBJ1-2; TRBD1 might be the D (6 bases). The V and J ends lost 5 bases and 6 bases respectively, with 22 bases between them. This CDR3 contains 16 residues. Germline V gene lookup returns CDR1 SGHAT and CDR2 FQNNGV. CDR3 sequence: CASSPISGDALHGYTF. CDR3 in DNA: TGTGCCAGCAGCCCAATATCAGGGGACGCCTTACATGGCTACACCTTC.

CDR3 DNA sequence: TGTGCCAGCAGTTTTCTCGGGCGGGAAGAGACCCAGTACTTC. This gives the protein CASSFLGREETQYF. This chain joins TRBV28 and TRBJ2-5; D is possibly TRBD2 (5 bases). There are 14 residues in the CDR3. Between the trimmed V and J ends, which lost 3 bases and 3 bases, there was a span of 11 bases. Germline V gene sequence: CDR1 MDHEN, CDR2 SYDVKM. Together with reference TRBV28 and TRBJ2-5, the CDR3 gives the full variable domain: DVKVTQSSRYLVKRTGEKVFLECVQDMDHENMFWYRQDPGLGLRLIYFSYDVKMKEKGDIPEGYSVSREKKERFSLILESASTNQTSMYLCASSFLGREETQYFGPGTRLLVL.

The count of this clone is one. The V gene is TRBV27, the J gene TRBJ1-2; 8 nucleotides align to TRBD1. The CDR3 is 14 residues long. After removal of 6 bases from V and 5 bases from J, the junction contained 8 bases not matched to a gene. Germline V gene data show CDR1 as MNHEY and CDR2 as SMNVEV (reference sequence). In DNA form, the CDR3 reads TGTGCCAGCAGATCTGGACAGGGAGAGTATGGCTACACCTTC. Translated: CASRSGQGEYGYTF.

This clone showed up just once. The chain uses TRBV30 and TRBJ2-1; no clear D. The length of the CDR3 is 12 residues. Trimming left V 2 bases short and J 3 bases short, with 5 bases between. From germline, CDR1 is GTSNPN and CDR2 SVGIG (reference sequence). The CDR3 DNA follows: TGTGCCTGGAGTCCCCACTACAATGAGCAGTTCTTC. Its translation: CAWSPHYNEQFF.

J is TRBJ2-1 and V is TRBV7-3, with 9 nucleotides matching TRBD2. J lost 3 bases, V lost 5 bases, and 11 bases had no gene match. In germline, CDR1 is SGHTA, CDR2 FQGTGA. The CDR3 totals 17 residues. CDR3 residues: CASSPRTSDLYYNEQFF. The CDR3 nucleotides read TGTGCCAGCAGCCCGCGGACTAGCGATCTGTACTACAATGAGCAGTTCTTC.

In this sample, this clone turned up a few times. The gene calls are TRBV6-1 and TRBJ1-2, with 9 nucleotides matching TRBD1. The CDR3 consists of 15 residues. J gave up 2 bases and V 4 bases, and 5 bases lay outside the gene matches. Germline V gives CDR1 MNHNS, CDR2 SASEGT. CDR3 coding DNA: TGTGCCAGCAGTGTAGCCGGACAGGGGAACTATGGCTACACCTTC. Protein: CASSVAGQGNYGYTF.

The chain combines TRBV7-3 with TRBJ2-3; 8 bases line up with TRBD2. Losses at the gene ends were 1 base for V and 2 bases for J; bases not matched to a gene: 5. The CDR3 covers 16 residues. Per the germline V gene, CDR1 is SGHTA and CDR2 is FQGTGA. CDR3 DNA sequence: TGTGCCAGCAGCTTAAGGCTAGCGGGCCCCACAGATACGCAGTATTTT. This encodes CASSLRLAGPTDTQYF. Full variable domain (missing parts from reference TRBV7-3 and TRBJ2-3): GAGVSQTPSNKVTEKGKYVELRCDPISGHTALYWYRQSLGQGPEFLIYFQGTGAADDSGLPNDRFFAVRPEGSVSTLKIQRTERGDSAVYLCASSLRLAGPTDTQYFGPGTRLTVL.

The chain recombines TRBV7-3 with TRBJ2-2; 12 bases match TRBD2. The CDR3 totals 17 residues. The junction had 7 bases not matched to a gene; V was cut back by 2 bases and J by 6 bases. Germline CDR1 reads SGHTA; CDR2 reads FQGTGA. CDR3 nucleotides: TGTGCCAGCAGCTTATTAGGCACTAGCGGGAGGTCCGGGGAGCTGTTTTTT. Residues: CASSLLGTSGRSGELFF.

The chain couples TRBV13 to TRBJ2-3; TRBD1 matches 8 bases. The CDR3 has 18 residues. The ends lost 2 bases at V and 2 bases at J; junction bases unmatched: 12. Per the germline V gene, CDR1 is PRHDT and CDR2 is FYEKMQ (reference sequence). The CDR3 region is CASSLRSWTGPPTDTQYF. CDR3 bases: TGTGCCAGCAGCTTAAGGAGTTGGACAGGGCCCCCCACAGATACGCAGTATTTT. The entire variable domain, with the rest obtained from reference TRBV13 and TRBJ2-3, is as follows: AAGVIQSPRHLIKEKRETATLKCYPIPRHDTVYWYQQGPGQDPQFLISFYEKMQSDKGSIPDRFSAQQFSDYHSELNMSSLELGDSALYFCASSLRSWTGPPTDTQYFGPGTRLTVL.

The genes are TRBV29-1 and TRBJ1-2; 8 bases are a match to TRBD1. CDR1 is SQVTM and CDR2 is ANQGSEA in the germline V gene. V was clipped by 6 bases and J by 6 bases; unmatched bases: 9. This CDR3 is built from 13 residues. CDR3 residues: CSVAGGDWHGYTF. CDR3 sequence (DNA): TGCAGCGTGGCAGGGGGCGATTGGCATGGCTACACCTTC.

This clone was picked up one time. J is TRBJ1-4 and V is TRBV7-6; D not resolved. V was cut by 1 base and J by 7 bases, with 10 bases left in between. Per germline, CDR1 SGHVS and CDR2 FNYEAQ. This CDR3 spans 14 amino acids. The CDR3 reads CASSLDGPREKLFF. The CDR3 bases are TGTGCCAGCAGCTTAGATGGGCCCCGTGAAAAACTGTTTTTT. The full variable domain, its missing parts supplied by reference TRBV7-6 and TRBJ1-4, is GAGVSQSPRYKVTKRGQDVALRCDPISGHVSLYWYRQALGQGPEFLTYFNYEAQQDKSGLPNDRFSAERPEGSISTLTIQRTEQRDSAMYRCASSLDGPREKLFFGSGTQLSVL.

The CDR3 sequence is CASSVNGLGTGELFF. The CDR3 DNA follows: TGTGCCAGCAGCGTAAATGGACTCGGCACCGGGGAGCTGTTTTTT. The chain joins TRBV9 to TRBJ2-2; D is possibly TRBD2 (5 bases). Germline V gene lookup returns CDR1 SGDLS and CDR2 YYNGEE. The CDR3 has 15 residues. V lost 1 base to trimming and J lost 4 bases, with 11 bases between them.

V is TRBV11-2 and J is TRBJ1-4; tentatively, D is TRBD1 (5 bases). Germline V gene sequence: CDR1 SGHAT, CDR2 FQNNGV. The CDR3 length is 16 residues. The germline V and J ends were trimmed by 1 base and 0 bases, with 9 bases remaining between them. CDR3 in amino acids: CASSLGQGATNEKLFF. CDR3 sequence (DNA): TGTGCCAGCAGCTTAGGGCAGGGCGCAACTAATGAAAAACTGTTTTTT.

The chain recombines TRBV4-1 with TRBJ1-5; no clear D gene. The CDR3 runs to 12 residues. Germline V gives CDR1 MGHRA, CDR2 YSYEKL. Trimming pared 1 base from V and 6 bases from J, leaving 4 bases between. Here the CDR3 DNA reads TGCGCCAGCAGCCAAGCAGGTCAGCCCCAGCATTTT. Residues: CASSQAGQPQHF.

This clone turned up a few times. The chain carries TRBV11-2 and TRBJ2-2; TRBD2 matches at 8 bases. The length of the CDR3 is 16 residues. Germline CDR1 reads SGHAT; CDR2 reads FQNNGV. The trim removed 5 bases at V and 3 bases at J, leaving 8 bases unmatched. CDR3 protein: CASSPRSGGDTGELFF. In DNA, the CDR3 is TGTGCCAGCAGCCCCCGGAGCGGGGGCGACACCGGGGAGCTGTTTTTT.

The V gene is TRBV5-1, the J gene TRBJ1-1; TRBD1 aligns across 11 bases. Germline trimming cut 3 bases from V and 4 bases from J; bases unmatched to any gene: 2. CDR3 size: 14 residues. The germline V gene has CDR1 SGHRS and CDR2 YFSETQ. CDR3 region: CASSSGTGGTEAFF. In DNA form, the CDR3 reads TGCGCCAGCAGCTCCGGGACAGGGGGCACTGAAGCTTTCTTT.

The chain employs TRBV4-2 and TRBJ2-3, with 10 bases aligning to TRBD2. CDR1 is LGHNA, CDR2 YNFKEQ, per germline. Losses at the gene ends were 4 bases for V and 4 bases for J; bases not matched to a gene: 5. The CDR3 runs to 15 residues. CDR3 loop: CASSPAGGAPDTQYF. Here the CDR3 DNA reads TGTGCCAGCAGCCCAGCGGGGGGGGCACCAGATACGCAGTATTTT.

The chain couples TRBV6-1 to TRBJ1-2; TRBD1 matches 7 bases. There are 17 residues in the CDR3. Germline V gene lookup returns CDR1 MNHNS and CDR2 SASEGT. J lost 4 bases, V lost 5 bases, and 16 bases had no gene match. DNA for the CDR3: TGTGCCAGCAGTAAAGAGTGGGACAGCCTGACTATCTATGGCTACACCTTC. As protein: CASSKEWDSLTIYGYTF.

The chain joins TRBV9 to TRBJ2-1, with 10 bases lining up with TRBD2. This CDR3 has 15 residues. V lost 0 bases to trimming and J lost 7 bases; unmatched junction nucleotides: 4. CDR1 and CDR2 (germline): SGDLS, YYNGEE. CDR3 sequence (DNA): TGTGCCAGCAGCGTAGCTAGCGGGAGCATAAATGAGCAGTTCTTC. Its translation is CASSVASGSINEQFF.

The DNA of the CDR3 is TGTGCCAGCAGCTTTGCACCACGAGGGGCCAAAAACATTCAGTACTTC. As protein: CASSFAPRGAKNIQYF. The chain couples TRBV11-2 to TRBJ2-4; D perhaps matches TRBD2 (5 bases). V lost 3 bases to trimming and J lost 1 base, with 13 bases between them. CDR1 SGHAT and CDR2 FQNNGV come from the germline V gene. The CDR3 loop spans 16 amino acids.

The chain uses TRBV30 and TRBJ1-1; D is undetermined. Germline lookup yields CDR1 GTSNPN and CDR2 SVGIG (reference sequence). V was pared by 6 bases and J by 5 bases, with 7 bases between. This CDR3 has 10 residues. The CDR3 protein is CACCRTEAFF. CDR3 DNA sequence: TGTGCCTGCTGCCGGACTGAAGCTTTCTTT.

J is TRBJ2-7 and V is TRBV4-3; perhaps TRBD1 as D (7 bases). V lost 0 bases to trimming and J lost 0 bases, with 9 bases between them. Germline lookup yields CDR1 LGHNA and CDR2 YSLEER. The CDR3 sequence is 15 residues long. CDR3 nucleotide sequence: TGCGCCAGCAGCCAAGACCAGGGGGGCTCCTACGAGCAGTACTTC. As protein: CASSQDQGGSYEQYF.